These 9 T cell receptor beta chains were all obtained from the same sample, sequenced in a study of cytomegalovirus exposure and HLA in healthy donors. 13 Jbeta primers and 60 Vbeta primers were used for the PCR. Profiling relied on immunoSEQ multiplex PCR, and the TCRdb table lists in-frame clones only, not all of them. The sample consists of about 120,000 clones, about four fifths of them appearing once. The sample was PBMCs. The source of these receptors is a woman aged 40-49 years in good health and CMV-seropositive.

The chain carries TRBV27 and TRBJ1-2; no clear D gene. Germline V gene data show CDR1 as MNHEY and CDR2 as SMNVEV (reference sequence). V was cut by 0 bases and J by 2 bases, with 10 bases left in between. This CDR3 is 15 amino acids long. CDR3 amino acids: CASSLSYLGNYGYTF. The CDR3 DNA is TGTGCCAGCAGTTTATCTTACCTCGGGAACTATGGCTACACCTTC.

In its sample, this clone was seen once. This chain uses TRBV29-1 with TRBJ1-1, with a possible D match to TRBD1 (5 bases). The V end lost 5 bases, the J end lost 1 base, and 14 bases lay between the germline ends. Germline CDR1 and CDR2: SQVTM and ANQGSEA. The CDR3 has 14 amino acids. CDR3 sequence: CSVPRPDKNTEAFF. The CDR3 DNA reads as TGCAGCGTTCCCCGACCGGACAAGAACACTGAAGCTTTCTTT.

This chain links TRBV2 with TRBJ1-4; TRBD1 might be the D (5 bases). V shed 3 bases and J shed 6 bases, with 17 bases lying between them. Germline V lookup: CDR1 SNHLY, CDR2 FYNNEI. The CDR3 length is 16 residues. The CDR3 DNA is TGTGCCAGCAGTGATGCACAGGCCAAGAGTTATGAAAAACTGTTTTTT. Its translation is CASSDAQAKSYEKLFF.

The chain couples TRBV6-5 to TRBJ1-2; D not certain. Germline V gives CDR1 MNHEY, CDR2 SVGAGI. CDR3 length: 15 amino acids. The V gene lost 5 bases and the J gene lost 1 base, with 14 bases spanning the gap. The DNA for the CDR3 is TGTGCCAGCAGTCAAAGTTTTGAGGTTAACTATGGCTACACCTTC. Amino acid sequence: CASSQSFEVNYGYTF.

The CDR3 nucleotides read TGTGCCAGCAGCCGCACCAACCGGGACTTAAACTATGGCTACACCTTC. This encodes CASSRTNRDLNYGYTF. V and J are TRBV7-2 and TRBJ1-2; possible D gene TRBD1, 5 bases. Germline CDR1 is SGHTA and CDR2 is FQGNSA. The CDR3 contains 16 residues. The ends were cut back, 5 bases at V and 2 bases at J, with 18 bases in the middle.

The chain links TRBV10-3 to TRBJ2-1; perhaps TRBD2 as D (5 bases). The CDR3 is made up of 15 amino acids. V was pared by 0 bases and J by 8 bases, with 14 bases between. Germline CDR1 and CDR2: ENHRY and SYGVKD. CDR3 nucleotides: TGTGCCATCAGTGAGTCTGGCGGGCCCCACTATGAGCAGTTCTTC. The encoded protein is CAISESGGPHYEQFF.

The genes are TRBV29-1 and TRBJ2-1; 10 bases are a match to TRBD2. J lost 2 bases, V lost 5 bases, and 9 bases had no gene match. Germline CDR1 SQVTM, CDR2 ANQGSEA. The CDR3 length is 16 residues. CDR3 residues: CSVRASGRGPYNEQFF. CDR3 DNA sequence: TGCAGCGTTAGGGCGAGCGGGAGGGGGCCCTACAATGAGCAGTTCTTC.

J is TRBJ1-1 and V is TRBV19, with a possible D match to TRBD1 (5 bases). The CDR3 totals 13 residues. V was clipped by 7 bases and J by 8 bases, with 17 bases between them. Germline-derived CDR1 and CDR2 are LNHDA and SQIVND (reference sequence). In DNA form, the CDR3 reads TGTGCCAGTACCACCTGGGGCGCCGAGGAAGCTTTCTTT. It yields the protein CASTTWGAEEAFF.

The rearrangement uses TRBV28 and TRBJ1-3; perhaps TRBD1 as D (6 bases). The CDR3 consists of 14 residues. Germline V gene data show CDR1 as MDHEN and CDR2 as SYDVKM. Trimming took off 10 bases at V and 0 bases at J, with 13 bases between the two ends. This CDR3 reads CATIKGGSGNTIYF. The CDR3 DNA sequence: TGTGCCACCATCAAAGGGGGCTCTGGAAACACCATATATTTT.